Below are 24 T cell receptor beta chains sequenced from a single sample in a study of blood T cell repertoires in COVID-19. Produced via immunoSEQ multiplex PCR; TCRdb's table is partial and in-frame only. The sample holds 200,000 to 300,000 clones, about 88% seen once. Sequenced material: peripheral blood. Receptor source: a man in his sixties who had recovered from COVID-19.

The rearrangement links TRBV27 to TRBJ1-1; D not certain. The CDR3 consists of 13 residues. The V and J ends lost 3 bases and 3 bases respectively, with 8 bases between them. Per the germline V gene, CDR1 is MNHEY and CDR2 is SMNVEV (reference sequence). The CDR3 is CASSFTRYTEAFF. In DNA, the CDR3 is TGTGCCAGCAGTTTCACTAGATACACTGAAGCTTTCTTT.

This chain uses TRBV9 with TRBJ2-3; 8 bases are shared with TRBD1. Per the germline V gene, CDR1 is SGDLS and CDR2 is YYNGEE. Trimming cost V 0 bases and J 5 bases; bases outside gene matches: 5. The CDR3 consists of 15 residues. The CDR3 DNA is TGTGCCAGCAGCGTAGTGCAGGGGGCAGGAGATACGCAGTATTTT. Encoded protein: CASSVVQGAGDTQYF.

The chain combines TRBV15 with TRBJ1-4; a weak D match, TRBD1 (6 bases). The CDR3 runs to 14 residues. Germline V gene lookup returns CDR1 LNHNV and CDR2 YYDKDF (reference sequence). V lost 3 bases and J 12 bases, leaving 17 bases between the germline ends. The CDR3 protein is CATSRAPTGNELFF. For the CDR3, the DNA is TGTGCCACCAGCAGGGCCCCCACAGGGAACGAACTGTTTTTT.

The J gene is TRBJ2-3, the V gene TRBV7-3, with TRBD1 as a possible D gene (6 bases). Per the germline V gene, CDR1 is SGHTA and CDR2 is FQGTGA. V was cut by 1 base and J by 6 bases, with 8 bases left in between. The CDR3 has 13 amino acids. The CDR3 protein is CASSLKGVDTQYF. The CDR3, as DNA: TGTGCCAGCAGCTTAAAGGGGGTCGATACGCAGTATTTT.

V gene TRBV25-1 combines with J gene TRBJ1-1; maybe TRBD1 (5 bases). Trimming took off 4 bases at V and 6 bases at J, with 9 bases between the two ends. Germline values: CDR1 MGHDK, CDR2 SYGVNS. This CDR3 contains 12 residues. CDR3 in amino acids: CASSASRAEAFF. The CDR3 DNA is TGTGCCAGCAGTGCATCCAGGGCTGAAGCTTTCTTT.

J is TRBJ1-1 and V is TRBV7-2, with TRBD1 matching 8 bases. V gave up 1 base and J gave up 9 bases; unmatched junction bases: 4. Germline V CDR1 and CDR2: SGHTA, FQGNSA. The CDR3 has 13 amino acids. The CDR3 protein is CASSLGLRGQAFF. The DNA for the CDR3 is TGTGCCAGCAGCTTAGGTCTCAGGGGGCAAGCTTTCTTT.

The rearrangement uses TRBV18 and TRBJ2-7, with TRBD1 matching 8 bases. In germline, CDR1 is KGHSH, CDR2 LQKENI. The CDR3 extends over 17 amino acids. With V trimmed by 5 bases and J by 6 bases, 18 bases remained unmatched. The CDR3 coding sequence is TGTGCCAGCTCATCGACGACAGGGGAACTTGGCATGGGCGAGCAGTACTTC. Encoded protein: CASSSTTGELGMGEQYF.

The gene calls are TRBV7-9 and TRBJ1-6; 7 positions match TRBD1. Germline CDR1 reads SEHNR; CDR2 reads FQNEAQ (reference sequence). Germline trimming cut 5 bases from V and 8 bases from J; bases unmatched to any gene: 6. The CDR3 consists of 14 residues. CDR3 sequence (DNA): TGTGCCAGCAGCCAACAGGGGACCTATTCACCCCTCCACTTT. Residues: CASSQQGTYSPLHF.

The genes are TRBV5-1 and TRBJ2-1, with 8 bases matching TRBD2. Germline V gives CDR1 SGHRS, CDR2 YFSETQ. The CDR3 sequence is 16 residues long. V was pared by 0 bases and J by 2 bases, with 4 bases of the junction left unmatched. The CDR3 DNA reads as TGCGCCAGCAGCTTGGCGGGGGGGGTCCCCTACAATGAGCAGTTCTTC. Translated: CASSLAGGVPYNEQFF.

The chain is built from TRBV24-1 and TRBJ1-2; D remains unclear. V was shortened by 4 bases and J by 4 bases, with 6 bases between the two germline ends. Germline V gene data show CDR1 as KGHDR and CDR2 as SFDVKD. CDR3 length: 12 amino acids. The CDR3 nucleotides read TGTGCCACCAGTGAAGGCGGCTATGGCTACACCTTC. This translates into CATSEGGYGYTF.

This chain uses TRBV14 with TRBJ1-2, with a tentative D call TRBD1 (6 bases). The V gene's germline CDR1 is SGHDN and CDR2 FVKESK. Trimming removed 0 bases from V and 4 bases from J, with 9 bases in between. The CDR3 is made up of 14 amino acids. In DNA, the CDR3 is TGTGCCAGCAGCCAAGAAGGACAGACCTATGGCTACACCTTC. Its protein is CASSQEGQTYGYTF. Complete variable domain (other parts from reference TRBV14 and TRBJ1-2): EAGVTQFPSHSVIEKGQTVTLRCDPISGHDNLYWYRRVMGKEIKFLLHFVKESKQDESGMPNNRFLAERTGGTYSTLKVQPAELEDSGVYFCASSQEGQTYGYTFGSGTRLTVV.

The chain employs TRBV7-2 and TRBJ1-6; possibly TRBD1 for D (5 bases). CDR3 length: 19 residues. Germline assignment: CDR1 SGHTA and CDR2 FQGNSA. Trimming removed 2 bases at V and 0 bases at J, with 17 bases between. CDR3 region: CASSLFAAGPSSYNSPLHF. DNA for the CDR3: TGTGCCAGCAGCTTATTCGCTGCAGGGCCGAGCTCCTATAATTCACCCCTCCACTTT.

The chain combines TRBV19 with TRBJ1-4, with D tentatively TRBD1 (6 bases). This CDR3 region has 13 residues. Trimming removed 7 bases from V and 0 bases from J, with 6 bases in between. Germline V lookup: CDR1 LNHDA, CDR2 SQIVND (reference sequence). This chain's CDR3 is CASTGATNEKLFF. CDR3 sequence (DNA): TGTGCCAGTACAGGGGCAACTAATGAAAAACTGTTTTTT.

The V gene is TRBV5-6, the J gene TRBJ1-5; D is undetermined. This CDR3 is built from 13 residues. V dropped 4 bases and J dropped 6 bases, with 11 bases sitting between them. In germline, CDR1 is SGHDT, CDR2 YYEEEE. The CDR3 DNA reads TGTGCCAGCAGCCCGACACCTTCTCAGCCCCAGCATTTT. It yields the protein CASSPTPSQPQHF.

The chain couples TRBV7-9 to TRBJ2-7, with D perhaps TRBD1 (5 bases). Germline loops: CDR1 SEHNR, CDR2 FQNEAQ (reference sequence). Trimming took 5 bases from V and 2 from J, leaving 16 bases between them. The CDR3 runs 15 residues. The CDR3 here is CASSQGSLWTYEQYF. CDR3 nucleotide sequence: TGTGCCAGCAGCCAGGGATCACTGTGGACCTACGAGCAGTACTTC.

V usage is TRBV5-4 and J usage is TRBJ1-1; a weak D match, TRBD1 (5 bases). Germline V lookup: CDR1 SGHNT, CDR2 YYREEE (reference sequence). V was shortened by 4 bases and J by 4 bases, with 26 bases between the two germline ends. This CDR3 comprises 18 residues. The CDR3 nucleotides are TGTGCCAGCAGCCCCGCGAAAGGGGTGGTAGGTTTGGGCACTGAAGCTTTCTTT. Residues: CASSPAKGVVGLGTEAFF.

The chain recombines TRBV30 with TRBJ2-1; 7 bases map to TRBD1. Germline V CDR1 and CDR2: GTSNPN, SVGIG (reference sequence). V lost 1 base to trimming and J lost 4 bases; unmatched junction nucleotides: 1. The CDR3 is 13 residues long. In DNA form, the CDR3 reads TGTGCCTGGAGTGCCAGGGGGTACAATGAGCAGTTCTTC. Residues: CAWSARGYNEQFF.

The chain combines TRBV6-1 with TRBJ1-4; no firm D call. This CDR3 region has 18 residues. V was trimmed by 2 bases and J by 4 bases, leaving 20 bases between them. Germline lookup yields CDR1 MNHNS and CDR2 SASEGT. The CDR3: CASSEIYRVRSINEKLFF. DNA of the CDR3: TGTGCCAGCAGTGAAATATATCGTGTCAGAAGTATTAATGAAAAACTGTTTTTT.

The gene calls are TRBV5-1 and TRBJ1-3, with 8 bases that match TRBD1. V trimming: 3 bases; J trimming: 0 bases; junction bases outside the gene matches: 5. CDR1 and CDR2 from the germline V gene are SGHRS and YFSETQ. The CDR3 contains 16 residues. CDR3 sequence reads: CASSWTGISSGNTIYF. CDR3 DNA sequence: TGCGCCAGCAGCTGGACAGGGATCAGCTCTGGAAACACCATATATTTT. Together with reference TRBV5-1 and TRBJ1-3, the CDR3 gives the full variable domain: KAGVTQTPRYLIKTRGQQVTLSCSPISGHRSVSWYQQTPGQGLQFLFEYFSETQRNKGNFPGRFSGRQFSNSRSEMNVSTLELGDSALYLCASSWTGISSGNTIYFGEGSWLTVV.

This clone came up once. This chain joins TRBV9 and TRBJ2-2; maybe TRBD2 (6 bases). Trimming stripped 3 bases from V and 5 bases from J, with 11 bases between. Germline V gene lookup returns CDR1 SGDLS and CDR2 YYNGEE. CDR3 length equals 14 residues. CDR3 loop: CASSDAGRTGELFF. For the CDR3, the DNA is TGTGCCAGCAGCGATGCGGGGAGGACCGGGGAGCTGTTTTTT. Full variable domain (rest looked up from reference TRBV9 and TRBJ2-2): DSGVTQTPKHLITATGQRVTLRCSPRSGDLSVYWYQQSLDQGLQFLIQYYNGEERAKGNILERFSAQQFPDLHSELNLSSLELGDSALYFCASSDAGRTGELFFGEGSRLTVL.

The rearrangement joins TRBV30 to TRBJ1-6; D is undetermined. V was clipped by 2 bases and J by 6 bases, with 8 bases between them. The CDR3 is made up of 13 amino acids. The germline CDR1 and CDR2 sequences are GTSNPN and SVGIG (reference sequence). CDR3 DNA sequence: TGTGCCTGGAGTCCGGGTAGTAATTCACCCCTCCACTTT. Translation gives CAWSPGSNSPLHF.

The chain links TRBV7-9 to TRBJ2-3; 10 bases are a match to TRBD2. The junction had 12 bases not matched to a gene; V was cut back by 3 bases and J by 6 bases. The CDR3 runs to 17 residues. The germline gives CDR1 SEHNR, CDR2 FQNEAQ (reference sequence). The CDR3 loop is CASSFWPSGGLWDTQYF. In nucleotides, the CDR3 is TGTGCCAGCAGCTTCTGGCCTAGCGGGGGTCTTTGGGATACGCAGTATTTT.

This clone was seen only once. The gene calls are TRBV5-6 and TRBJ2-6, with TRBD2 as a possible D gene (6 bases). The V end was cut by 4 bases, the J end by 0 bases, with 11 bases between. This CDR3 is built from 16 residues. In germline, CDR1 is SGHDT, CDR2 YYEEEE. The CDR3 bases are TGTGCCAGCAGCCCTTGGGGACTCTCTGGGGCCAACGTCCTGACTTTC. Protein product: CASSPWGLSGANVLTF.

The chain combines TRBV6-5 with TRBJ1-4; D remains ambiguous. Between the trimmed V and J ends, which lost 8 bases and 3 bases, there was a span of 13 bases. This CDR3 is built from 14 residues. The V gene's germline CDR1 is MNHEY and CDR2 SVGAGI. CDR3 in amino acids: CASCRTEANEKLFF. DNA for the CDR3: TGTGCCAGCTGCCGGACGGAGGCTAATGAAAAACTGTTTTTT.